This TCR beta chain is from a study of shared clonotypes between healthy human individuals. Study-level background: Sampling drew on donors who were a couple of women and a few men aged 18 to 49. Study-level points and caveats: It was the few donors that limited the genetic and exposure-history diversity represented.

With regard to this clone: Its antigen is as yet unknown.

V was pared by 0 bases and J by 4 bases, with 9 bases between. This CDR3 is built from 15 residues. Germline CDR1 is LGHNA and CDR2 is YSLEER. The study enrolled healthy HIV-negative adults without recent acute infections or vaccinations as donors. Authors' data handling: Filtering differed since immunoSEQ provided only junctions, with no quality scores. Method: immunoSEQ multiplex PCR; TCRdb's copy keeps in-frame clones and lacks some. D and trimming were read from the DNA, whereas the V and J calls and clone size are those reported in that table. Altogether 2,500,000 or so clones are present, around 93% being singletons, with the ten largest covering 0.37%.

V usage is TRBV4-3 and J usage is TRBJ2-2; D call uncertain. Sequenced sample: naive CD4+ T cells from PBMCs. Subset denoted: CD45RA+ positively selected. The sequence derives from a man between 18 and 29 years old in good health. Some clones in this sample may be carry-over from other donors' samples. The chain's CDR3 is CASSQDSLGTGELFF. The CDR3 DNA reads TGCGCCAGCAGCCAAGACAGCTTGGGCACCGGGGAGCTGTTTTTT.